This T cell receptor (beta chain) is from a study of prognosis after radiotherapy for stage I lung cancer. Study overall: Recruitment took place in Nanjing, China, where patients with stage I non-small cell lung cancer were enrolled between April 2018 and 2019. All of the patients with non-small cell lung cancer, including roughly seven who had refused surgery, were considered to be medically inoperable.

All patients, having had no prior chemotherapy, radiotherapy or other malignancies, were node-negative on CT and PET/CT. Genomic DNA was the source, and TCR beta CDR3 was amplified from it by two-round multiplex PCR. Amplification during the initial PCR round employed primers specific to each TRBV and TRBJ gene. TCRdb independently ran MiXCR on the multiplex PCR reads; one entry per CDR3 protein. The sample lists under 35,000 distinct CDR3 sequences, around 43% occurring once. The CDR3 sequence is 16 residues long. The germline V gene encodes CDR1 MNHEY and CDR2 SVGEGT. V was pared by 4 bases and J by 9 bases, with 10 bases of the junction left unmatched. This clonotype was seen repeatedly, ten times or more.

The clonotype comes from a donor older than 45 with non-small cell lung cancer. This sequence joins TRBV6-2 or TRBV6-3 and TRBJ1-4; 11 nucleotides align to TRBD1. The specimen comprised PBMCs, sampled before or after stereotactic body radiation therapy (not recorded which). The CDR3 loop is CASSSSTGQGAKKLFF. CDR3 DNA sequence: TGTGCCAGCAGTTCCTCTACCGGACAGGGGGCGAAAAAACTGTTTTTT.